A single sample gave rise to the 26 T cell receptor beta chains below, sequenced in a study of CD8 T cells in ankylosing spondylitis. MiXCR, applied by TCRdb to the 5' RACE reads, yields one record per CDR3 protein. The repertoire consists of 150,000 to 200,000 distinct CDR3 sequences, with about 18% occurring once and the leading ten covering roughly 4.5%. Specimen: blood, either unsorted or a sorted T cell fraction (not recorded which). The origin of the receptors is a male donor under 30 with ankylosing spondylitis or in good health (not recorded which).

This chain uses TRBV5-1 with TRBJ2-6; D remains ambiguous. The CDR3 runs 17 residues. Per the germline V gene, CDR1 is SGHRS and CDR2 is YFSETQ. V was clipped by 0 bases and J by 0 bases, with 10 bases between them. CDR3 residues: CASSLVPMGSGANVLTF. The DNA for the CDR3 is TGCGCCAGCAGCTTGGTCCCTATGGGCTCTGGGGCCAACGTCCTGACTTTC.

This clonotype occurred many times. This chain uses TRBV20-1 with TRBJ2-1; 7 bases map to TRBD2. With V trimmed by 3 bases and J by 9 bases, 17 bases remained unmatched. This CDR3 is 16 amino acids long. Germline loops: CDR1 DFQATT, CDR2 SNEGSKA (reference sequence). CDR3 in DNA: TGCAGTGCTAGTTCCCGTTTGCTGGCGGGAGCAATTGAGCAGTTCTTC. Translating it yields CSASSRLLAGAIEQFF.

The sample holds one count of this clonotype. The gene calls are TRBV5-4 and TRBJ2-1; D not resolved. This CDR3 comprises 13 residues. Germline CDR1 reads SGHNT; CDR2 reads YYREEE (reference sequence). Trimming left V 1 base short and J 10 bases short, with 12 bases between. CDR3 residues: CASSLIPDGEQFF. In DNA form, the CDR3 reads TGTGCCAGCAGCTTGATCCCCGACGGAGAGCAGTTCTTC.

This clonotype was seen repeatedly, ten times or more. This chain links TRBV30 with TRBJ2-2, with unresolved D. V gave up 1 base and J gave up 3 bases, with 6 bases separating them. CDR1 is GTSNPN and CDR2 is SVGIG in the germline V gene (reference sequence). The CDR3 totals 13 residues. CDR3 DNA: TGTGCCTGGAGTGGACTCCACACCGGGGAGCTGTTTTTT. Its translation: CAWSGLHTGELFF.

This clonotype came up many times. The rearrangement joins TRBV3-1 to TRBJ1-2; tentative D call: TRBD1 (5 bases). CDR3 length: 15 amino acids. V lost 4 bases, J lost 6 bases, and 18 bases lay in between. Germline loops: CDR1 LGHDT, CDR2 YNNKEL (reference sequence). Here the CDR3 reads CASSPPGAVGDGYTF. CDR3 coding DNA: TGTGCCAGCAGCCCACCCGGGGCCGTAGGAGATGGCTACACCTTC.

This clonotype showed up many times. This sequence joins TRBV2 and TRBJ2-7; the match to TRBD2 covers 9 bases. CDR3 length equals 14 residues. CDR1 and CDR2 (germline): SNHLY, FYNNEI. With 7 bases clipped from V and 0 bases from J, the junction kept 4 bases outside the gene matches. The chain's CDR3 is CASTAGLASYEQYV. The CDR3 DNA is TGTGCCAGCACCGCGGGACTAGCCTCCTACGAGCAGTACGTC.

The rearrangement joins TRBV20-1 to TRBJ2-1; TRBD2 might be the D (6 bases). Trimming cost V 0 bases and J 9 bases, with 12 bases left between them. From germline, CDR1 is DFQATT and CDR2 SNEGSKA (reference sequence). The CDR3 length is 13 residues. This chain's CDR3 is CSARDPLASEQFF. The CDR3, as DNA: TGCAGTGCTAGAGATCCACTAGCATCTGAGCAGTTCTTC.

This clonotype showed up many times. The chain employs TRBV5-1 and TRBJ2-1; D is perhaps TRBD2 (5 bases). The V end lost 4 bases, the J end lost 3 bases, and 17 bases lay between the germline ends. CDR1 and CDR2 (germline): SGHRS, YFSETQ. CDR3 length: 16 residues. The CDR3 loop is CASSPRATSGYNEQFF. CDR3 bases: TGCGCCAGCAGCCCTAGGGCGACCAGCGGCTACAATGAGCAGTTCTTC.

V gene TRBV20-1 combines with J gene TRBJ2-7; 8 bases are a match to TRBD1. In germline, CDR1 is DFQATT, CDR2 SNEGSKA (reference sequence). There are 13 residues in the CDR3. The trim removed 4 bases at V and 4 bases at J, leaving 6 bases unmatched. This CDR3 reads CSATGGWSYEQYF. The CDR3 coding sequence is TGCAGTGCTACAGGGGGCTGGAGTTACGAGCAGTACTTC.

This clonotype was detected many times. The rearrangement uses TRBV25-1 and TRBJ2-5; 7 bases are shared with TRBD2. The CDR3 extends over 16 amino acids. CDR1 MGHDK and CDR2 SYGVNS come from the germline V gene. With V trimmed by 0 bases and J by 2 bases, 6 bases remained unmatched. CDR3 in amino acids: CASSEYGLGVQETQYF. In DNA, the CDR3 is TGTGCCAGCAGTGAATACGGACTAGGGGTACAAGAGACCCAGTACTTC.

This clonotype was seen a single time. The rearrangement uses TRBV5-6 and TRBJ2-7; no reliable D call. CDR1 is SGHDT, CDR2 YYEEEE, per germline. This CDR3 is built from 12 residues. The V gene lost 4 bases and the J gene lost 7 bases, with 12 bases spanning the gap. This CDR3 is CASSTHPGEQYF. The DNA of the CDR3 is TGTGCCAGCAGCACACATCCGGGTGAGCAGTACTTC.

This chain joins TRBV6-6 and TRBJ1-5; weak D call: TRBD1 (5 bases). Germline CDR1 and CDR2: MNHNY and SVGAGI (reference sequence). The CDR3 length is 17 residues. Trimming left V 5 bases short and J 1 base short, with 18 bases between. The CDR3 protein is CASSGTGAPWSNQPQHF. DNA for the CDR3: TGTGCCAGCAGTGGCACCGGGGCCCCCTGGAGCAATCAGCCCCAGCATTTT.

This clonotype was seen many times. This chain links TRBV28 with TRBJ1-6; 11 nucleotides agree with TRBD1. Trimming at V came to 6 bases and at J to 10 bases, leaving 5 bases not matched to a gene. The germline V gene has CDR1 MDHEN and CDR2 SYDVKM. The CDR3 extends over 14 amino acids. The CDR3 spells CASSPGTGGSPLHF. In DNA, the CDR3 is TGTGCCAGCAGCCCCGGGACAGGGGGATCACCCCTCCACTTT.

This clonotype was seen at least ten times. The chain joins TRBV7-9 to TRBJ1-2; D gene ambiguous. The germline V gene encodes CDR1 SEHNR and CDR2 FQNEAQ (reference sequence). This CDR3 is built from 12 residues. Trimming stripped 5 bases from V and 4 bases from J, with 8 bases between. CDR3 nucleotide sequence: TGTGCCAGCAGCCCGGACCTCTATGGCTACACCTTC. Translated: CASSPDLYGYTF.

This clonotype was observed many times. The chain recombines TRBV7-2 with TRBJ2-3; D not certain. Germline CDR1 reads SGHTA; CDR2 reads FQGNSA. Trimming took off 5 bases at V and 4 bases at J, with 10 bases between the two ends. The CDR3 has 13 residues. The CDR3 loop is CASSRLGPDTQYF. The CDR3 nucleotides read TGTGCCAGCAGCCGCCTCGGCCCAGATACGCAGTATTTT.

This clonotype was detected many times. The genes are TRBV5-1 and TRBJ1-5, with D unclear. This CDR3 comprises 16 residues. V dropped 4 bases and J dropped 0 bases, with 14 bases sitting between them. Per germline, CDR1 SGHRS and CDR2 YFSETQ. CDR3 loop: CASSLLGGDSNQPQHF. CDR3 sequence (DNA): TGCGCCAGCAGCCTCCTGGGTGGGGATAGCAATCAGCCCCAGCATTTT.

A remark on this clonotype: A read error is possible here, since a much larger clone lies one base away. The CDR3 loop is CSARTSTGELFF. The CDR3 DNA reads as TGCAGTGCTAGGACGAGCACCGGGGAGCTGTTTTTT. J is TRBJ2-2 and V is TRBV20-1; no firm D call. The CDR3 sequence is 12 residues long. Trimming took off 3 bases at V and 4 bases at J, with 6 bases between the two ends. Germline V gene lookup returns CDR1 DFQATT and CDR2 SNEGSKA (reference sequence).

This chain joins TRBV20-1 and TRBJ2-3; 7 bases are a match to TRBD2. V was clipped by 4 bases and J by 0 bases; unmatched bases: 10. The CDR3 is made up of 16 amino acids. Looked up from germline, CDR1 is DFQATT and CDR2 is SNEGSKA (reference sequence). CDR3: CSAIRAGLSSTDTQYF. The CDR3 DNA sequence: TGCAGTGCTATTCGGGCGGGACTATCTAGCACAGATACGCAGTATTTT.

At least ten counts were recorded for this clonotype. The chain carries TRBV29-1 and TRBJ2-2, with unresolved D. The germline gives CDR1 SQVTM, CDR2 ANQGSEA. The CDR3 totals 13 residues. Trimming removed 4 bases at V and 4 bases at J, with 10 bases between. CDR3 DNA sequence: TGCAGCGTTGCTGGGTCGGCCACCGGGGAGCTGTTTTTT. Translated: CSVAGSATGELFF.

CDR3 residues: CSVQGAGGYEQYF. The DNA of the CDR3 is TGCAGCGTTCAGGGGGCGGGGGGCTACGAGCAGTACTTC. The rearrangement uses TRBV29-1 and TRBJ2-7; D could derive from TRBD1 or TRBD2 (8 bases each). Germline V gene data show CDR1 as SQVTM and CDR2 as ANQGSEA. The CDR3 totals 13 residues. Trimming pared 5 bases from V and 3 bases from J, leaving 14 bases between.

The chain's CDR3 is CASSPSSGWETQYF. CDR3 in DNA: TGTGCCAGCAGCCCCAGTTCGGGGTGGGAGACCCAGTACTTC. The chain has TRBV9 and TRBJ2-5, with D tentatively TRBD2 (5 bases). Germline-derived CDR1 and CDR2 are SGDLS and YYNGEE. Trimming took 4 bases from V and 5 from J, leaving 15 bases between them. The CDR3 contains 14 residues.

The J gene is TRBJ1-1, the V gene TRBV12-3 or TRBV12-4; 9 positions match TRBD1. Germline trimming cut 5 bases from V and 0 bases from J; bases unmatched to any gene: 4. This CDR3 contains 15 residues. The CDR3 DNA sequence: TGTGCCAGCAGTAACCGGGACAGGGTGAACACTGAAGCTTTCTTT. Translating it yields CASSNRDRVNTEAFF.

With respect to this clonotype: At one of its ends the junction is not consistent with the germline gene, which may arise from a read error. V gene TRBV18 combines with J gene TRBJ2-5, with 10 bases aligning to TRBD2. The CDR3 contains 17 residues. Germline V CDR1 and CDR2: KGHSH, LQKENI. CDR3 nucleotide sequence: TGTGCCAGCTCACCACCGGGACTAGCGCTTCTTCAAGAAACCCAGTACTTC. Amino acids: CASSPPGLALLQETQYF.

This chain uses TRBV20-1 with TRBJ1-5, with unresolved D. The CDR3 consists of 13 residues. The V gene lost 1 base and the J gene lost 5 bases, with 9 bases spanning the gap. Per the germline V gene, CDR1 is DFQATT and CDR2 is SNEGSKA (reference sequence). CDR3 nucleotide sequence: TGCAGTGCTAGAGGGGAGAAGGATCAGCCCCAGCATTTT. Translated, it gives CSARGEKDQPQHF.

This clonotype appeared many times. V and J are TRBV12-3 or TRBV12-4 and TRBJ2-7; D is perhaps TRBD2 (6 bases). There are 13 residues in the CDR3. V was cut by 6 bases and J by 4 bases, with 13 bases left in between. CDR3 bases: TGTGCCAGCAGCCGGGGACTTCCTTACGAGCAGTACGTC. Its protein product is CASSRGLPYEQYV.

This clonotype was seen repeatedly, ten times or more. The V and J genes are TRBV6-5 and TRBJ2-7; 8 positions agree with TRBD2. With V trimmed by 9 bases and J by 1 base, 8 bases remained unmatched. Germline-derived CDR1 and CDR2 are MNHEY and SVGAGI. This CDR3 region has 14 residues. The CDR3 DNA is TGTGCCAGTAATTCGGGGGGGGCATCCTACGAGCAGTACTTC. This sequence encodes CASNSGGASYEQYF.